This T cell receptor beta chain originates from a study of T cells after yellow fever vaccination. About the research overall: Libraries from low-cell-number fractions were prepared with the SMART-Seq v4 Ultra Low Input RNA kit.

In this sample, this clonotype turned up many times. Its antigen is not identified. Notes on the study in general: A faster peak, day 5 versus 15, was reached by the weaker secondary response. The study re-detected most primary-vaccination clones after the booster (about 96% CD4, 88% CD8). The presence of abundant clonotypes contaminating from the bulk population was possible in FACS-sorted repertoires.

CDR3 length: 15 amino acids. Per the germline V gene, CDR1 is LGHNA and CDR2 is YSLEER. V lost 0 bases and J lost 0; bases outside the gene matches: 2. In TCRdb, the 5' RACE reads were re-called with MiXCR into one record per CDR3 protein. The sample lists about 74,000 distinct CDR3 sequences; more than 5.5% were seen once. The chain joins TRBV4-3 to TRBJ2-7, with 7 bases matching TRBD1. The receptor's source is a man younger than 35 who received the YFV17D yellow fever vaccine. The material was CD8+ T cells sorted from PBMCs, obtained more than 4 days after the first yellow fever vaccination. The CDR3 nucleotides read TGCGCCAGCAGCCAAGAATGGGACAGCTCCTACGAGCAGTACTTC. As protein: CASSQEWDSSYEQYF.